Sequencing of this T cell receptor beta chain was carried out in a study of blood T cell repertoires in COVID-19. About the research overall: The study drew acute and convalescent COVID-19 samples from the United States, Italy and Spain. PBMCs, B-cell-depleted T cells, or T cells were the source of the cDNA or gDNA that made up the material.

Germline assignment: CDR1 SGHNT and CDR2 YYREEE (reference sequence). The ends lost 0 bases at V and 6 bases at J; junction bases unmatched: 12. There are 17 residues in the CDR3. Authors' processing steps: Using reference gene primer amplification, nucleated cell counts were estimated. The assay was immunoSEQ multiplex PCR, and TCRdb's table has in-frame clones only and misses some. V and J calls and clone size follow that table, whereas D and trimming were derived from the DNA. The table has some 250,000 clones, 65% to 85% seen once. The specimen sequenced was peripheral blood. The TCR comes from a man older than 75 with acute or convalescent COVID-19. The chain joins TRBV5-4 to TRBJ2-3; 8 positions agree with TRBD2. The DNA of the CDR3 is TGTGCCAGCAGCTTGGTTCCCACTCTAGCGGGCAGTGATACGCAGTATTTT. Protein sequence: CASSLVPTLAGSDTQYF.